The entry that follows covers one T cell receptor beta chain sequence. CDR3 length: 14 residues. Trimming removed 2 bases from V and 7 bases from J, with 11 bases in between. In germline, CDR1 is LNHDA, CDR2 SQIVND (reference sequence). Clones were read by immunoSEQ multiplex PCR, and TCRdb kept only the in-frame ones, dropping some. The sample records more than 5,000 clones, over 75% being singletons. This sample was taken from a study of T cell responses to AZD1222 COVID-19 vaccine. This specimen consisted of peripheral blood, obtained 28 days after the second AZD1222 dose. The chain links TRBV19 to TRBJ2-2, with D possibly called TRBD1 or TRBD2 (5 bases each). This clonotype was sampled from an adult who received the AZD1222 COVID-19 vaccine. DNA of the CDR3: TGTGCCAGTAGTATAACAGGACGGGGCGGGGAGCTGTTTTTT. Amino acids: CASSITGRGGELFF.